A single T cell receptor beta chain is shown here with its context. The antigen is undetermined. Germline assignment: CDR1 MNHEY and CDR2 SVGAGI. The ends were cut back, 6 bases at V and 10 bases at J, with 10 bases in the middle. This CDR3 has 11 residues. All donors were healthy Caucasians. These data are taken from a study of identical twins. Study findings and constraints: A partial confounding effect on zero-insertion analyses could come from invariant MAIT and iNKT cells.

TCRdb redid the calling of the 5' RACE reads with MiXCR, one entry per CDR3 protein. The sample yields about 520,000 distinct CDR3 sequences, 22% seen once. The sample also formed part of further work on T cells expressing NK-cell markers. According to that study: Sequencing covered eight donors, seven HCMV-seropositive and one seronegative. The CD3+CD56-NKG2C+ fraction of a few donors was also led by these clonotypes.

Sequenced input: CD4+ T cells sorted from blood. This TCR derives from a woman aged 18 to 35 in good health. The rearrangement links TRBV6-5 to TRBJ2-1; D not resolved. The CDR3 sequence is CASSRLKEQFF. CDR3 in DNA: TGTGCCAGCAGCCGCCTGAAGGAGCAGTTCTTC.